This T cell receptor (beta chain) was found in a study of T cell changes during pregnancy in multiple sclerosis. About this clone itself: The junction shows a germline mismatch at one end, possibly a read error.

The germline V gene has CDR1 MDHEN and CDR2 SYDVKM. The CDR3 has 13 amino acids. Measured with immunoSEQ multiplex PCR; TCRdb has only the in-frame clones, and not every one. The sample holds around 43,000 clones; 85% to 90% are singletons and the top ten take roughly 1.1%. The TCR comes from a female donor with multiple sclerosis, enrolled in a pregnancy study. The chain links TRBV28 to TRBJ2-7, with TRBD2 as a possible D gene (5 bases). The sample consisted of CD4+ T cells from peripheral blood mononuclear cells, taken in the first trimester of pregnancy. This CDR3 reads CASSLTKTLSVSF. In nucleotides, the CDR3 is TGTGCCAGCAGTTTAACTAAGACACTTAGCGTATCGTTC. Complete variable domain (other parts from reference TRBV28 and TRBJ2-7): DVKVTQSSRYLVKRTGEKVFLECVQDMDHENMFWYRQDPGLGLRLIYFSYDVKMKEKGDIPEGYSVSREKKERFSLILESASTNQTSMYLCASSLTKTLSVSFGPGTRLTVT.